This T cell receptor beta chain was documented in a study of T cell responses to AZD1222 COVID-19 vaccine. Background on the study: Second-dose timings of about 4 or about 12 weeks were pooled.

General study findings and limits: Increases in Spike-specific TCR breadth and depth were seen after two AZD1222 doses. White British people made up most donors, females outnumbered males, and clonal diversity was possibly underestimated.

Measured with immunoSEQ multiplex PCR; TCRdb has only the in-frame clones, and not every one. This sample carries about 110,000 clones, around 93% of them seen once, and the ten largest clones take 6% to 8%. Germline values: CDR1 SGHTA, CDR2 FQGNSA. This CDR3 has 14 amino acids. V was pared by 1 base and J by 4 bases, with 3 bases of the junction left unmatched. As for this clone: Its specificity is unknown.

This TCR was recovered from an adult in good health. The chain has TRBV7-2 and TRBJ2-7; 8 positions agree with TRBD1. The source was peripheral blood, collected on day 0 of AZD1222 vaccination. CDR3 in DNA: TGTGCCAGCAGCTTAGACAGGGGGAATTACGAGCAGTACTTC. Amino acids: CASSLDRGNYEQYF.